This T cell receptor beta chain was sequenced during a study of OX40 agonist ivuxolimab in advanced cancers. At the level of the study: Patients achieving partial responses numbered three: one hepatocellular carcinoma case and two cutaneous melanoma cases.

In germline, CDR1 is MDHEN, CDR2 SYDVKM. The V segment lost 6 bases and the J segment 2 bases; nucleotides outside the gene matches: 7. This CDR3 comprises 14 residues. Some clones are missing from TCRdb's copy, which holds only in-frame ones; the method was immunoSEQ multiplex PCR. This sample carries about 33,000 clones, approximately 84% of them seen once, and the ten largest clones take roughly a fifth. Findings of the study overall: Normalized T-cell clonal expansion was also low in some nonresponders.

Only one count was recorded for this clone. The target antigen is unknown. Sequenced material: CD4+ or CD8+ T cells sorted from blood, taken in a trial of the OX40 agonist ivuxolimab. The gene calls are TRBV28 and TRBJ2-7, with TRBD1 identical over 7 bases. This TCR was recovered from an adult with an advanced solid tumor such as melanoma, head and neck, liver or kidney cancer. CDR3 in DNA: TGTGCCAGCAGACCCCGGGACAGTACCTACGAGCAGTACTTC. Translation: CASRPRDSTYEQYF. Full variable domain (remainder filled in from reference TRBV28 and TRBJ2-7): DVKVTQSSRYLVKRTGEKVFLECVQDMDHENMFWYRQDPGLGLRLIYFSYDVKMKEKGDIPEGYSVSREKKERFSLILESASTNQTSMYLCASRPRDSTYEQYFGPGTRLTVT.